Shown below are 18 T cell receptor beta chains from a single sample sequenced in a study of siplizumab effects on memory and regulatory T cells (dated by TCRdb to about 2019). Libraries were made using the immunoSEQ multiplex PCR assay. The table comes from immuneACCESS by way of TCRdb, which keeps in-frame sequences with V and J called. Part of the clones is missing from these tables; in studies checked, under half for an unresolved V gene and the rest for unknown reasons. This sample lists approximately 98,000 clones; around 94% were detected once. Roughly 1.3% of the sample goes to the ten largest clones. Sequencing used non-Treg CD4+ T cells sorted from blood. The label giving this sample's cell subset or site can be read as: FACS-sorted unstimulated CD4+ non-regulatory T cells. Receptors were obtained from a human donor in good health.

J is TRBJ1-2 and V is TRBV28; D is perhaps TRBD1 (5 bases). This CDR3 is 17 amino acids long. The germline CDR1 and CDR2 sequences are MDHEN and SYDVKM. Trimming removed 0 bases at V and 2 bases at J, with 16 bases between. CDR3 protein: CASSLWRAGTSNYGYTF. The CDR3, as DNA: TGTGCCAGCAGTTTATGGCGGGCGGGGACCTCAAACTATGGCTACACCTTC.

This chain links TRBV19 with TRBJ1-2; D uncertain. The V gene's germline CDR1 is LNHDA and CDR2 SQIVND (reference sequence). The CDR3 is made up of 13 amino acids. Trimming cost V 5 bases and J 4 bases, with 11 bases left between them. The CDR3 DNA is TGTGCCAGTAGTCTTGCCGATCTCTATGGCTACACCTTC. It translates to CASSLADLYGYTF.

The chain employs TRBV6-5 and TRBJ1-2; possible D gene TRBD1, 6 bases. CDR1 is MNHEY, CDR2 SVGAGI, per germline. V was clipped by 4 bases and J by 6 bases, with 12 bases between them. This CDR3 is 13 amino acids long. Written as DNA, the CDR3 is TGTGCCAGCAGTTCGTATCCAGGGGATGGCTACACCTTC. Its translation is CASSSYPGDGYTF.

This chain links TRBV7-2 with TRBJ2-7; TRBD2 matches 12 bases. CDR1 and CDR2 from the germline V gene are SGHTA and FQGNSA. This CDR3 is 14 amino acids long. V was clipped by 6 bases and J by 6 bases; unmatched bases: 6. CDR3 DNA sequence: TGTGCCAGCAGGATGACTAGCGGGAGCGGCGAGCAGTACTTC. Protein: CASRMTSGSGEQYF.

CDR3: CASRGERGNQPQHF. In DNA, the CDR3 is TGTGCCAGTAGGGGTGAAAGAGGCAATCAGCCCCAGCATTTT. This chain links TRBV19 with TRBJ1-5; D not certain. CDR1 is LNHDA, CDR2 SQIVND, per germline (reference sequence). Trimming left V 6 bases short and J 2 bases short, with 11 bases between. The CDR3 consists of 14 residues.

The table lists this clone with a count of one. The rearrangement links TRBV7-8 to TRBJ2-3; 9 nucleotides agree with TRBD1. The length of the CDR3 is 14 residues. Germline CDR1 and CDR2: SGHVS and FQNEAQ. After removal of 5 bases from V and 4 bases from J, the junction contained 4 bases not matched to a gene. The CDR3 reads CASSPGTGSDTQYF. DNA of the CDR3: TGTGCCAGCAGCCCCGGGACAGGGTCAGATACGCAGTATTTT. The entire variable domain, with the rest obtained from reference TRBV7-8 and TRBJ2-3, is as follows: GAGVSQSPRYKVAKRGQDVALRCDPISGHVSLFWYQQALGQGPEFLTYFQNEAQLDKSGLPSDRFFAERPEGSVSTLKIQRTQQEDSAVYLCASSPGTGSDTQYFGPGTRLTVL.

In nucleotides, the CDR3 is TGTGCCAGCAGCTTAAACCCTAACCGGAGGAGCAGGTCAGATACGCAGTATTTT. It translates to CASSLNPNRRSRSDTQYF. The chain carries TRBV7-3 and TRBJ2-3; weak D call: TRBD2 (5 bases). The CDR3 length is 18 residues. Germline V gives CDR1 SGHTA, CDR2 FQGTGA. V was clipped by 1 base and J by 4 bases, with 21 bases between them.

This clone appeared a single time. The same CDR3 also results from other DNA sequences found in this sample. The chain carries TRBV7-9 and TRBJ2-7; D not resolved. V was cut by 1 base and J by 3 bases, with 4 bases left in between. The CDR3 length is 12 residues. Germline values: CDR1 SEHNR, CDR2 FQNEAQ (reference sequence). CDR3 coding DNA: TGTGCCAGCAGCTTAGTTGGCTACGAGCAGTACTTC. Amino acids: CASSLVGYEQYF. The variable domain in full, completed from reference TRBV7-9 and TRBJ2-7, reads DTGVSQNPRHKITKRGQNVTFRCDPISEHNRLYWYRQTLGQGPEFLTYFQNEAQLEKSRLLSDRFSAERPKGSFSTLEIQRTEQGDSAMYLCASSLVGYEQYFGPGTRLTVT.

This clone has only a few counts. The rearrangement links TRBV30 to TRBJ1-1, with a possible D match to TRBD1 (5 bases). CDR1 is GTSNPN, CDR2 SVGIG, per germline (reference sequence). V was shortened by 7 bases and J by 3 bases, with 15 bases between the two germline ends. The CDR3 runs 13 residues. DNA of the CDR3: TGTGCCTTTGACCAGGGCTTGGACACTGAAGCTTTCTTT. This sequence encodes CAFDQGLDTEAFF.

The V call is TRBV2, the J call TRBJ1-3, with TRBD1 matching over 8 bases. The CDR3 has 17 residues. Germline CDR1 SNHLY, CDR2 FYNNEI. V was clipped by 7 bases and J by 0 bases; unmatched bases: 11. The CDR3 region is CASTKGTGVSSGNTIYF. CDR3 in DNA: TGTGCCAGCACAAAGGGGACAGGCGTCTCCTCTGGAAACACCATATATTTT. The whole variable domain, filled in from reference TRBV2 and TRBJ1-3, reads EPEVTQTPSHQVTQMGQEVILRCVPISNHLYFYWYRQILGQKVEFLVSFYNNEISEKSEIFDDQFSVERPDGSNFTLKIRSTKLEDSAMYFCASTKGTGVSSGNTIYFGEGSWLTVV.

This chain links TRBV10-3 with TRBJ2-2, with 12 bases lining up with TRBD2. The CDR3 has 16 amino acids. Germline assignment: CDR1 ENHRY and CDR2 SYGVKD. The trim removed 8 bases at V and 1 base at J, leaving 5 bases unmatched. CDR3 amino acids: CAIPLAGGRNTGELFF. DNA of the CDR3: TGTGCCATCCCCCTAGCGGGAGGGCGGAACACCGGGGAGCTGTTTTTT.

J is TRBJ2-1 and V is TRBV5-1; 9 positions match TRBD2. CDR1 is SGHRS, CDR2 YFSETQ, per germline. The CDR3 consists of 19 residues. The trim removed 1 base at V and 7 bases at J, leaving 18 bases unmatched. The CDR3 nucleotides are TGCGCCAGCAGCTTGCCACCCCCCGAGGTAGCGGGAGTGGATAATGAGCAGTTCTTC. It yields the protein CASSLPPPEVAGVDNEQFF.

The rearrangement links TRBV7-3 to TRBJ2-2; a possible D gene is TRBD1 (6 bases). The germline V gene encodes CDR1 SGHTA and CDR2 FQGTGA. Trimming removed 5 bases at V and 7 bases at J, with 20 bases between. The length of the CDR3 is 16 residues. The CDR3 coding sequence is TGTGCCAGCAGCCCCCACCTAGACAGGACGAGCGGGGAGCTGTTTTTT. Translation gives CASSPHLDRTSGELFF.

The rearrangement uses TRBV10-1 and TRBJ2-5; the D is unclear. Trimming shortened V by 4 bases and J by 0 bases, and 15 bases separated the two germline ends. The germline gives CDR1 WNHNN, CDR2 SYGVQD (reference sequence). The CDR3 length is 16 residues. CDR3 residues: CASSGGRNLDQETQYF. CDR3 DNA sequence: TGCGCCAGCAGTGGAGGACGCAACCTGGACCAAGAGACCCAGTACTTC.

In DNA, the CDR3 is TGTGCCAGCAGCCGACTAAGAGGGACGGCTGGAAACACCATATATTTT. Translating it yields CASSRLRGTAGNTIYF. The J gene is TRBJ1-3, the V gene TRBV6-6; D perhaps matches TRBD1 (5 bases). Germline V gives CDR1 MNHNY, CDR2 SVGAGI (reference sequence). V was shortened by 6 bases and J by 2 bases, with 17 bases between the two germline ends. The CDR3 consists of 16 residues.

This chain connects TRBV11-2 to TRBJ2-3; 8 bases map to TRBD2. The CDR3 runs to 15 residues. The germline V gene has CDR1 SGHAT and CDR2 FQNNGV. After removal of 3 bases from V and 3 bases from J, the junction contained 5 bases not matched to a gene. The CDR3 region is CASSLRGVGTDTQYF. DNA for the CDR3: TGTGCCAGCAGCTTGCGGGGGGTGGGGACAGATACGCAGTATTTT.

This rearrangement joins TRBV19 to TRBJ1-5, with TRBD1 matching over 9 bases. Trimming took 8 bases from V and 3 from J; bases not matched to a gene: 11. Germline CDR1 reads LNHDA; CDR2 reads SQIVND (reference sequence). The CDR3 covers 16 residues. The CDR3 nucleotides are TGTGCCAGTCGACAGGGGGACAGGGTCAACAATCAGCCCCAGCATTTT. Translated, it gives CASRQGDRVNNQPQHF.

The chain combines TRBV28 with TRBJ2-1; 9 positions match TRBD2. Germline CDR1 MDHEN, CDR2 SYDVKM. This CDR3 is built from 14 residues. The V gene end was trimmed by 3 bases and the J gene end by 8 bases; junction bases not matched to a gene: 5. The CDR3 DNA reads TGTGCCAGCAGTTTCGCGGGAGGGCCGGATGAGCAGTTCTTC. Amino acid sequence: CASSFAGGPDEQFF.